These 18 T cell receptor beta chains were all obtained from the same sample, sequenced in a study of T-cell reconstitution after alpha-beta-depleted transplantation in children. The TCRbeta library incorporated unique molecular identifiers. One entry per CDR3 protein, called by TCRdb with MiXCR from the PCR reads. This repertoire shows about 640,000 distinct CDR3 sequences, approximately 15% found once; its top ten account for about 1.1%. Here the sequenced sample was PBMCs from the stem cell graft donor, taken from the stem cell graft. The receptors originated from a human donor who donated a stem cell graft to a child with acute myeloid leukemia.

This clonotype was counted at least ten times. The chain couples TRBV20-1 to TRBJ1-2; D is perhaps TRBD1 (6 bases). The CDR3 spans 19 residues. V was trimmed by 4 bases and J by 0 bases, leaving 27 bases between them. Per germline, CDR1 DFQATT and CDR2 SNEGSKA (reference sequence). For the CDR3, the DNA is TGCAGTGCTAATCCATACAGGACAGCAATTACCTTAGCTAACTATGGCTACACCTTC. This translates into CSANPYRTAITLANYGYTF.

The genes are TRBV6-4 and TRBJ2-7; D might be TRBD1 (6 bases). The CDR3 has 16 residues. Germline V gives CDR1 MRHNA, CDR2 SNTAGT. Between the trimmed V and J ends, which lost 4 bases and 4 bases, there was a span of 20 bases. The CDR3 DNA reads as TGTGCCAGCAGTGCCTCCGGGACAAGCTTTATTTACGAGCAGTACGTC. Translated, it gives CASSASGTSFIYEQYV.

Many counts were recorded for this clonotype. The chain links TRBV10-3 to TRBJ2-7; D remains unclear. The CDR3 spans 13 residues. Germline-derived CDR1 and CDR2 are ENHRY and SYGVKD. V gave up 8 bases and J gave up 1 base, with 12 bases separating them. The CDR3 DNA reads as TGTGCCATCGGAACAGACGATTCCTACGAGCAGTACTTC. It specifies CAIGTDDSYEQYF.

This clonotype appeared many times. The V gene is TRBV24-1, the J gene TRBJ1-1; 7 bases align to TRBD1. V lost 9 bases, J lost 5 bases, and 8 bases stayed unmatched. The germline gives CDR1 KGHDR, CDR2 SFDVKD. The CDR3 length is 13 residues. DNA for the CDR3: TGTGCCACCGAGGACCCAGGGGGGACTGAAGCTTTCTTT. Amino acid sequence: CATEDPGGTEAFF.

This clonotype was seen many times. The chain couples TRBV6-5 to TRBJ2-3; possible D gene TRBD1, 6 bases. V was cut by 2 bases and J by 7 bases, with 10 bases left in between. Germline assignment: CDR1 MNHEY and CDR2 SVGAGI. The CDR3 has 13 residues. The chain's CDR3 is CASSYLQGHTQYF. DNA of the CDR3: TGTGCCAGCAGTTACCTACAGGGACATACGCAGTATTTT.

This clonotype has a count of ten or more. The chain employs TRBV20-1 and TRBJ1-6; maybe TRBD1 (5 bases). Trimming removed 3 bases from V and 2 bases from J, with 11 bases in between. Germline V CDR1 and CDR2: DFQATT, SNEGSKA (reference sequence). This CDR3 contains 15 residues. The CDR3 region has the DNA TGCAGTGCTAGTAGAGGGGAGGCCTATAATTCACCCCTCCACTTT. Its translation is CSASRGEAYNSPLHF.

This clonotype was counted at least ten times. The chain is built from TRBV20-1 and TRBJ2-1; TRBD1 aligns across 8 bases. Germline trimming cut 6 bases from V and 7 bases from J; bases unmatched to any gene: 5. Looked up from germline, CDR1 is DFQATT and CDR2 is SNEGSKA (reference sequence). This CDR3 has 12 residues. The CDR3 region is CSAWTGWNEQFF. The CDR3 coding sequence is TGCAGTGCGTGGACAGGGTGGAATGAGCAGTTCTTC.

This clonotype has ten or more counts. The chain combines TRBV5-6 with TRBJ2-2, with D uncertain. The CDR3 is made up of 16 amino acids. Germline V CDR1 and CDR2: SGHDT, YYEEEE. V was pared by 0 bases and J by 1 base, with 10 bases between. This CDR3 is CASSLAWTRNTGELFF. For the CDR3, the DNA is TGTGCCAGCAGCTTGGCCTGGACGAGGAACACCGGGGAGCTGTTTTTT.

The chain recombines TRBV27 with TRBJ1-5; D remains ambiguous. The CDR3 runs to 13 residues. The germline V gene encodes CDR1 MNHEY and CDR2 SMNVEV (reference sequence). V lost 5 bases and J lost 6, with 11 bases in between. CDR3 in DNA: TGTGCCAGCAGTCCGGACTTGGGTCAGCCCCAGCATTTT. Translation: CASSPDLGQPQHF.

This clonotype was seen repeatedly, ten times or more. The chain uses TRBV20-1 and TRBJ1-1; possible D gene TRBD1, 6 bases. This CDR3 has 14 amino acids. The germline gives CDR1 DFQATT, CDR2 SNEGSKA (reference sequence). Trimming stripped 5 bases from V and 4 bases from J, with 17 bases between. The CDR3 bases are TGCAGTGCTGGACACAGGGCAGAGGGCACTGAAGCTTTCTTT. Its translation is CSAGHRAEGTEAFF.

This clonotype has at least ten counts. The rearrangement links TRBV20-1 to TRBJ2-2, with 9 bases aligning to TRBD1. CDR1 DFQATT and CDR2 SNEGSKA come from the germline V gene (reference sequence). The CDR3 contains 16 residues. V trimming: 0 bases; J trimming: 3 bases; junction bases outside the gene matches: 5. The CDR3 DNA reads TGCAGTGCTAGAGATCGGGACAGGGAGGACACCGGGGAGCTGTTTTTT. Protein sequence: CSARDRDREDTGELFF.

The V gene is TRBV20-1, the J gene TRBJ2-3; TRBD2 matches at 10 bases. Germline CDR1 DFQATT, CDR2 SNEGSKA (reference sequence). Losses at the gene ends were 6 bases for V and 7 bases for J; bases not matched to a gene: 10. This CDR3 has 14 amino acids. The CDR3 region is CSAPIAGGTNTQYF. DNA of the CDR3: TGCAGTGCACCCATAGCGGGGGGCACGAATACGCAGTATTTT.

The chain combines TRBV5-6 with TRBJ2-2, with D possibly being TRBD2 (6 bases). V was pared by 6 bases and J by 1 base, with 13 bases between. Germline CDR1 reads SGHDT; CDR2 reads YYEEEE. This CDR3 is 15 amino acids long. CDR3 coding DNA: TGTGCCAGCATCGCGGGGATAAGGAACACCGGGGAGCTGTTTTTT. Its translation is CASIAGIRNTGELFF. Variable domain in full (rest from reference TRBV5-6 and TRBJ2-2): DAGVTQSPTHLIKTRGQQVTLRCSPKSGHDTVSWYQQALGQGPQFIFQYYEEEERQRGNFPDRFSGHQFPNYSSELNVNALLLGDSALYLCASIAGIRNTGELFFGEGSRLTVL.

This clonotype was seen repeatedly, ten times or more. CDR3 protein: CASSFSGRASYNEQFF. The CDR3 nucleotides read TGTGCCAGCAGTTTCTCGGGTAGGGCCTCCTACAATGAGCAGTTCTTC. This chain links TRBV12-3 or TRBV12-4 with TRBJ2-1; D is unclear. The CDR3 is made up of 16 amino acids. V lost 3 bases and J 0 bases, leaving 12 bases between the germline ends.

This clonotype was recorded at least ten times. This rearrangement joins TRBV29-1 to TRBJ1-1, with 9 bases matching TRBD1. The length of the CDR3 is 12 residues. Germline V gene sequence: CDR1 SQVTM, CDR2 ANQGSEA. V lost 4 bases, J lost 3 bases, and 0 bases stayed unmatched. DNA of the CDR3: TGCAGCGTTGGACAGGGGGACACTGAAGCTTTCTTT. Its protein product is CSVGQGDTEAFF. The complete variable domain, with remaining parts taken from reference TRBV29-1 and TRBJ1-1, reads SAVISQKPSRDICQRGTSLTIQCQVDSQVTMMFWYRQQPGQSLTLIATANQGSEATYESGFVIDKFPISRPNLTFSTLTVSNMSPEDSSIYLCSVGQGDTEAFFGQGTRLTVV.

At least ten counts were recorded for this clonotype. J is TRBJ1-6 and V is TRBV20-1, with 8 nucleotides matching TRBD1. CDR3 length: 15 amino acids. The V segment lost 1 base and the J segment 5 bases; nucleotides outside the gene matches: 4. Germline CDR1 is DFQATT and CDR2 is SNEGSKA (reference sequence). The CDR3 bases are TGCAGTGCTAGAGCCTTGACAGGGGATAATTCACCCCTCCACTTT. Encoded protein: CSARALTGDNSPLHF.

This clonotype came up a few times. The V call is TRBV7-8, the J call TRBJ2-7; 7 nucleotides agree with TRBD1. Germline V gene data show CDR1 as SGHVS and CDR2 as FQNEAQ. The CDR3 is made up of 12 amino acids. The CDR3 DNA follows: TGTGCCAGCAGCTTAGCGAGGGGGCACCGGCATGTC. This translates into CASSLARGHRHV.

This clonotype has only one observation. The V gene is TRBV7-2, the J gene TRBJ1-4; no firm D call. V lost 2 bases and J lost 4, with 14 bases in between. Germline lookup yields CDR1 SGHTA and CDR2 FQGNSA. The CDR3 covers 16 residues. CDR3 loop: CASSLMREWGNEKLFF. DNA for the CDR3: TGTGCCAGCAGCTTAATGCGGGAATGGGGTAATGAAAAACTGTTTTTT.